This entry is about one T cell receptor beta chain. Antigen unknown. Primers for the PCR totalled 60 Vbeta and 13 Jbeta. Only in-frame clones appear in the TCRdb table, and some are missing; sequencing was by immunoSEQ multiplex PCR. The data hold about 150,000 clones, with around 9.7% observed a single time. This sample was taken from a study of cytomegalovirus exposure and HLA in healthy donors. Study findings and constraints: Previous analysis showed most TCR beta V segments were productive about 87% or about 30% of the time.

The junction had 5 bases not matched to a gene; V was cut back by 4 bases and J by 0 bases. Germline loops: CDR1 KGHSH, CDR2 LQKENI. The CDR3 is 15 residues long. The source of this sequence is a man in his forties or fifties in good health and CMV-seronegative. The chain uses TRBV18 and TRBJ2-7, with 8 nucleotides matching TRBD1. Material: PBMCs. The CDR3 nucleotides are TGTGCCAGCTCACGCGGACAGGGAGGCTCCTACGAGCAGTACTTC. Its translation: CASSRGQGGSYEQYF.